Each of the 24 T cell receptor beta chains below was sequenced from the same sample in a study of T cells after yellow fever vaccination. TCRdb re-derived calls from the 5' RACE reads in MiXCR, one entry per CDR3 protein. Of hundreds of thousands of distinct CDR3 sequences listed, approximately 13% are singletons. The sequences come from PBMCs, collected on the day of the yellow fever booster vaccination. The receptors here all came from a man aged 25 to 40 who received the YFV17D yellow fever vaccine.

The gene calls are TRBV6-2 or TRBV6-3 and TRBJ2-1; D call uncertain. The CDR3 spans 16 residues. Trimming left V 0 bases short and J 4 bases short, with 13 bases between. Per the germline V gene, CDR1 is MNHEY and CDR2 is SVGEGT. In DNA, the CDR3 is TGTGCCAGCAGTTACTCCTACACGCGAGATTACAATGAGCAGTTCTTC. This encodes CASSYSYTRDYNEQFF.

DNA for the CDR3: TGTGCCAGCATAAGGGCCAGGGGGACCTACGAGCAGTACTTC. It specifies CASIRARGTYEQYF. The genes are TRBV5-5 and TRBJ2-7; 7 nucleotides match TRBD1. V dropped 6 bases and J dropped 2; count of bases not matched to a gene: 8. CDR1 SGHKS and CDR2 YYEKEE come from the germline V gene (reference sequence). The CDR3 has 14 amino acids.

This clonotype was counted a few times. This chain links TRBV5-1 with TRBJ2-7; TRBD2 matches at 11 bases. The CDR3 loop spans 17 amino acids. The germline gives CDR1 SGHRS, CDR2 YFSETQ. V gave up 0 bases and J gave up 4 bases; unmatched junction bases: 9. CDR3 in DNA: TGCGCCAGCAGCTTGGGTCCACTAGCGGGAGCTTTTTACGAGCAGTACTTC. Amino acids: CASSLGPLAGAFYEQYF.

This clonotype came up a few times. V and J are TRBV6-2 or TRBV6-3 and TRBJ2-2, with 10 bases aligning to TRBD2. Per the germline V gene, CDR1 is MNHEY and CDR2 is SVGEGT. J lost 7 bases, V lost 7 bases, and 3 bases had no gene match. This CDR3 spans 13 amino acids. The DNA for the CDR3 is TGTGCCAGCAAGGGGACTAGCGTCGGGGAGCTGTTTTTT. Encoded protein: CASKGTSVGELFF.

The rearrangement joins TRBV20-1 to TRBJ2-7; D gene ambiguous. The CDR3 is 15 residues long. The germline V gene has CDR1 DFQATT and CDR2 SNEGSKA (reference sequence). V dropped 1 base and J dropped 6 bases, with 19 bases sitting between them. The CDR3 DNA is TGCAGTGCTAGAGGTTTGGGCAGTAAGCCTATCGAGCAGTACTTC. Its protein product is CSARGLGSKPIEQYF.

Worth noting for this clonotype: The junction does not match germline at one end; this may be a read error. The J gene is TRBJ2-2, the V gene TRBV7-2, with 7 bases matching TRBD2. CDR3 size: 15 residues. Germline loops: CDR1 SGHTA, CDR2 FQGNSA. For the CDR3, the DNA is TGTGCCACCAGCTATAGGACTAGTGACACCGGGGAGCTGTTTTTT. Amino acids: CATSYRTSDTGELFF.

This chain links TRBV3-1 with TRBJ2-4; D is ambiguous. V dropped 3 bases and J dropped 0 bases, with 9 bases sitting between them. CDR3 size: 15 residues. CDR1 and CDR2 (germline): LGHDT, YNNKEL (reference sequence). CDR3 sequence: CASSQNDLAKNIQYF. DNA of the CDR3: TGTGCCAGCAGCCAGAACGACCTAGCCAAAAACATTCAGTACTTC.

J is TRBJ2-1 and V is TRBV29-1, with TRBD1 matching over 9 bases. Germline V gene sequence: CDR1 SQVTM, CDR2 ANQGSEA. CDR3 size: 17 residues. V lost 6 bases to trimming and J lost 5 bases; unmatched junction nucleotides: 17. This CDR3 is CSVLVHPGTGIDNEQFF. CDR3 in DNA: TGCAGCGTGCTTGTTCACCCCGGGACAGGGATCGACAATGAGCAGTTCTTC.

This clonotype was seen more than once but under ten times. The chain combines TRBV25-1 with TRBJ2-2, with TRBD1 matching over 7 bases. After removal of 6 bases from V and 0 bases from J, the junction contained 1 base not matched to a gene. This CDR3 has 14 amino acids. Germline values: CDR1 MGHDK, CDR2 SYGVNS. The chain's CDR3 is CASRTGTNTGELFF. The CDR3 nucleotides read TGTGCCAGCAGGACAGGGACGAACACCGGGGAGCTGTTTTTT. Using reference TRBV25-1 and TRBJ2-2 for the parts outside the CDR3, the full variable domain is EADIYQTPRYLVIGTGKKITLECSQTMGHDKMYWYQQDPGMELHLIHYSYGVNSTEKGDLSSESTVSRIRTEHFPLTLESARPSHTSQYLCASRTGTNTGELFFGEGSRLTVL.

The count of this clonotype is one. V is TRBV6-2 or TRBV6-3 and J is TRBJ2-5, with 7 bases aligning to TRBD2. Germline assignment: CDR1 MNHEY and CDR2 SVGEGT. The CDR3 loop spans 15 amino acids. V lost 8 bases, J lost 2 bases, and 11 bases stayed unmatched. The CDR3 loop reads CASGQAAGGQETQYF. CDR3 sequence (DNA): TGTGCCAGCGGTCAGGCCGCCGGGGGGCAAGAGACCCAGTACTTC.

This clonotype was detected many times. This sequence joins TRBV6-2 or TRBV6-3 and TRBJ1-5; 8 positions match TRBD1. The CDR3 length is 14 residues. V trimming: 5 bases; J trimming: 3 bases; junction bases outside the gene matches: 3. Germline CDR1 and CDR2: MNHEY and SVGEGT. CDR3 coding DNA: TGTGCCAGCAGTCCGACAGGGGCCAATCAGCCCCAGCATTTT. Encoded protein: CASSPTGANQPQHF.

This clonotype has just a few counts. V is TRBV4-3 and J is TRBJ2-7; D unresolved. Trimming shortened V by 2 bases and J by 7 bases, and 12 bases separated the two germline ends. The CDR3 loop spans 13 amino acids. Germline CDR1 is LGHNA and CDR2 is YSLEER. In nucleotides, the CDR3 is TGCGCCAGCAGCCAATGGTCTAATGGGGAGCAGTACTTC. This gives the protein CASSQWSNGEQYF.

Only a few counts were recorded for this clonotype. The chain employs TRBV6-1 and TRBJ2-1, with 9 bases that match TRBD2. V dropped 6 bases and J dropped 9; count of bases not matched to a gene: 9. The germline gives CDR1 MNHNS, CDR2 SASEGT. The CDR3 covers 14 residues. The CDR3 bases are TGTGCCAGCAGATCCGAGCGGGAGGTGACTGAGCAGTTCTTC. Translated: CASRSEREVTEQFF.

This clonotype was detected a few times. The V and J genes are TRBV7-6 and TRBJ2-1, with D possibly matching TRBD2 (5 bases). Germline V gene sequence: CDR1 SGHVS, CDR2 FNYEAQ. V was clipped by 1 base and J by 5 bases, with 18 bases between them. The CDR3 extends over 17 amino acids. The CDR3 protein is CASSLGAHITGNNEQFF. The CDR3 nucleotides read TGTGCCAGCAGCTTAGGAGCGCATATAACGGGGAACAATGAGCAGTTCTTC.

There are many counts of this clonotype. The chain links TRBV4-3 to TRBJ1-3; D is unresolved. From germline, CDR1 is LGHNA and CDR2 YSLEER. This CDR3 is 13 amino acids long. Trimming removed 0 bases from V and 1 base from J, with 1 base in between. This CDR3 is CASSQDSGNTIYF. The CDR3 DNA reads as TGCGCCAGCAGCCAAGATTCTGGAAACACCATATATTTT.

The sample holds a few counts of this clonotype. V usage is TRBV20-1 and J usage is TRBJ1-4; TRBD1 agrees at 8 bases. Trimming at V came to 4 bases and at J to 0 bases, leaving 1 base not matched to a gene. Germline V lookup: CDR1 DFQATT, CDR2 SNEGSKA (reference sequence). This CDR3 spans 14 amino acids. CDR3 DNA: TGCAGTGCTACAGGGGGCGCAACTAATGAAAAACTGTTTTTT. Translating gives CSATGGATNEKLFF.

This sequence joins TRBV7-2 and TRBJ2-7, with TRBD2 matching over 11 bases. CDR3 length: 17 amino acids. Germline V gene lookup returns CDR1 SGHTA and CDR2 FQGNSA. V was clipped by 5 bases and J by 4 bases; unmatched bases: 13. The CDR3 region has the DNA TGTGCCAGCAGCAAAACTCTAGCGGGAGGAACCGGGTACGAGCAGTACTTC. Amino acid sequence: CASSKTLAGGTGYEQYF.

The chain links TRBV29-1 to TRBJ1-2, with 10 bases lining up with TRBD1. The CDR3 runs to 16 residues. Germline-derived CDR1 and CDR2 are SQVTM and ANQGSEA. J lost 3 bases, V lost 2 bases, and 9 bases had no gene match. The CDR3 bases are TGCAGCGTTGAAAAAGCCGGGACAGGGGATCACTATGGCTACACCTTC. Protein: CSVEKAGTGDHYGYTF.

The chain recombines TRBV11-2 with TRBJ2-1, with 9 nucleotides matching TRBD2. In germline, CDR1 is SGHAT, CDR2 FQNNGV. CDR3 length equals 17 residues. The ends lost 2 bases at V and 8 bases at J; junction bases unmatched: 13. CDR3 loop: CASSLKRGASGDYEQFF. CDR3 nucleotides: TGTGCCAGCAGCTTAAAAAGGGGCGCTAGCGGGGACTATGAGCAGTTCTTC.

This clonotype was seen a handful of times. The rearrangement links TRBV6-1 to TRBJ1-2, with a possible D match to TRBD1 (5 bases). With 6 bases removed from V and 6 bases from J, the gap between germline ends came to 14 bases. The CDR3 runs to 13 residues. Germline CDR1 and CDR2: MNHNS and SASEGT. In nucleotides, the CDR3 is TGTGCCAGCAGAACACTTACCAGGGATGGCTACACCTTC. This translates into CASRTLTRDGYTF.

The CDR3 region is CASSKDREQEAFF. CDR3 coding DNA: TGCGCCAGCAGCAAGGACAGGGAGCAGGAAGCTTTCTTT. The chain employs TRBV5-1 and TRBJ1-1, with 8 bases identical to TRBD1. CDR3 length: 13 amino acids. V was clipped by 4 bases and J by 8 bases; unmatched bases: 7. Germline CDR1 SGHRS, CDR2 YFSETQ.

The chain carries TRBV10-1 and TRBJ2-5, with D possibly called TRBD1 or TRBD2 (5 bases each). Trimming took 0 bases from V and 4 from J, leaving 12 bases between them. CDR3 size: 15 residues. The germline gives CDR1 WNHNN, CDR2 SYGVQD (reference sequence). CDR3 sequence: CASSESMGVGETQYF. The CDR3 DNA reads as TGCGCCAGCAGTGAGTCGATGGGGGTTGGAGAGACCCAGTACTTC.

This rearrangement joins TRBV5-1 to TRBJ2-1; TRBD1 is a possible D gene (5 bases). The germline V gene encodes CDR1 SGHRS and CDR2 YFSETQ. V was clipped by 0 bases and J by 7 bases, with 14 bases between them. There are 15 residues in the CDR3. The CDR3 DNA sequence: TGCGCCAGCAGCTTGGAGACACACCCAGGGAATGAGCAGTTCTTC. Protein sequence: CASSLETHPGNEQFF. Full variable domain (outside the CDR3, taken from reference TRBV5-1 and TRBJ2-1): KAGVTQTPRYLIKTRGQQVTLSCSPISGHRSVSWYQQTPGQGLQFLFEYFSETQRNKGNFPGRFSGRQFSNSRSEMNVSTLELGDSALYLCASSLETHPGNEQFFGPGTRLTVL.

The chain combines TRBV12-3 or TRBV12-4 with TRBJ1-5, with unresolved D. Between the trimmed V and J ends, which lost 3 bases and 0 bases, there was a span of 6 bases. This CDR3 has 14 amino acids. For the CDR3, the DNA is TGTGCCAGCAGTTTGGTCTTTAGCAATCAGCCCCAGCATTTT. Its protein is CASSLVFSNQPQHF.